These 31 T cell receptor beta chains came from one sample sequenced in a study of T-cell reconstitution after alpha-beta-depleted transplantation in children. The TCRbeta library was prepared with unique molecular identifiers. MiXCR was run by TCRdb on the PCR reads, yielding one entry per CDR3 protein. The top ten hold 2% to 2.5% of the sample, which has hundreds of thousands of distinct CDR3 sequences, approximately 12% seen once. Sequenced material: PBMCs, mostly from graft donor cells, taken 360 days after TCRalphabeta/CD19-depleted stem cell transplant. Source of these receptors: a male patient between 5 and 17 years old who had a stem cell transplant for acute myeloid leukemia, so the T cells may come from the graft donor.

The chain is built from TRBV2 and TRBJ2-2; unclear D gene. The CDR3 contains 15 residues. Per germline, CDR1 SNHLY and CDR2 FYNNEI. Trimming removed 6 bases from V and 0 bases from J, with 11 bases in between. CDR3 nucleotide sequence: TGTGCCAGCAGGGTGAACAAGGCGAACACCGGGGAGCTGTTTTTT. Its protein product is CASRVNKANTGELFF.

As for this clonotype: Germline is not matched at one junction end, which may reflect a read error. The V and J genes are TRBV7-7 and TRBJ1-6; D is undetermined. Per the germline V gene, CDR1 is SSHAT and CDR2 is FNYEAQ (reference sequence). The CDR3 totals 18 residues. CDR3 DNA: TGTGCTAGCAGCTTAGTGGAAGGGAAGTTATCCTATAATTCACCCCTCCACTTT. This gives the protein CASSLVEGKLSYNSPLHF.

The rearrangement uses TRBV20-1 and TRBJ2-2, with 7 positions matching TRBD1. CDR3 length equals 15 residues. Germline trimming cut 5 bases from V and 4 bases from J; bases unmatched to any gene: 10. Looked up from germline, CDR1 is DFQATT and CDR2 is SNEGSKA (reference sequence). CDR3 loop: CSASDRDPFTGELFF. CDR3 DNA: TGCAGTGCTTCCGACAGGGACCCCTTCACCGGGGAGCTGTTTTTT.

This clonotype has only a few counts. The chain employs TRBV12-3 or TRBV12-4 and TRBJ2-7, with a weak D call TRBD1 (6 bases). Trimming took 2 bases from V and 3 from J, leaving 23 bases between them. The CDR3 contains 18 residues. As DNA, the CDR3 is TGTGCCAGCAGTTTAATTCTACCGGCTCTAGGGACAAACTACGAGCAGTACTTC. This sequence encodes CASSLILPALGTNYEQYF.

This clonotype was found a few times. The chain carries TRBV7-2 and TRBJ2-2; unclear D gene. Trimming removed 1 base from V and 1 base from J, with 7 bases in between. Germline values: CDR1 SGHTA, CDR2 FQGNSA. The CDR3 totals 15 residues. Here the CDR3 reads CASSLDSRNTGELFF. The CDR3 DNA reads as TGTGCCAGCAGCTTAGATTCGCGGAACACCGGGGAGCTGTTTTTT. Together with reference TRBV7-2 and TRBJ2-2, the CDR3 gives the full variable domain: GAGVSQSPSNKVTEKGKDVELRCDPISGHTALYWYRQSLGQGLEFLIYFQGNSAPDKSGLPSDRFSAERTGGSVSTLTIQRTQQEDSAVYLCASSLDSRNTGELFFGEGSRLTVL.

The J gene is TRBJ1-2, the V gene TRBV30, with no clear D. The CDR3 contains 17 residues. Germline CDR1 GTSNPN, CDR2 SVGIG (reference sequence). Deletions cut 4 bases from V and 0 bases from J, with 21 bases between. The DNA of the CDR3 is TGTGCCTGGACCCATGTTTCGTGGGCCACAACTAACTATGGCTACACCTTC. Translated, it gives CAWTHVSWATTNYGYTF.

V is TRBV23-1 and J is TRBJ2-1; D uncertain. TRBV23-1 falls under the ORF class, with uncertain function. There are 13 residues in the CDR3. V was pared by 2 bases and J by 6 bases, with 8 bases between. CDR3: CASSQRKLNEQFF. DNA of the CDR3: TGCGCCAGCAGTCAAAGAAAACTCAATGAGCAGTTCTTC.

This chain connects TRBV20-1 to TRBJ1-2; 7 bases agree with TRBD1. J was trimmed by 4 bases and V by 3 bases; bases with no gene match: 8. This CDR3 is 14 amino acids long. CDR1 DFQATT and CDR2 SNEGSKA come from the germline V gene (reference sequence). The CDR3 bases are TGCAGTGCTAGTGCAGGGGGGGCTATCTATGGCTACACCTTC. This translates into CSASAGGAIYGYTF.

This clonotype was picked up a small number of times. The chain links TRBV2 to TRBJ2-2; D may be TRBD2 (6 bases). This CDR3 has 15 amino acids. The germline gives CDR1 SNHLY, CDR2 FYNNEI. The germline V and J ends were trimmed by 4 bases and 5 bases, with 14 bases remaining between them. This CDR3 is CASSGPGVETGELFF. DNA of the CDR3: TGTGCCAGCAGTGGCCCGGGAGTAGAAACCGGGGAGCTGTTTTTT.

This rearrangement joins TRBV5-1 to TRBJ2-7; 7 bases are a match to TRBD1. V gave up 4 bases and J gave up 2 bases; unmatched junction bases: 9. Germline V CDR1 and CDR2: SGHRS, YFSETQ. CDR3 length equals 15 residues. CDR3 sequence (DNA): TGCGCCAGCAGCCCCGACAGGGTGGAGCCCTACGAGCAGTACTTC. This encodes CASSPDRVEPYEQYF.

In this sample, this clonotype turned up a few times. V and J are TRBV11-2 and TRBJ2-2; maybe TRBD1 (5 bases). The germline V gene has CDR1 SGHAT and CDR2 FQNNGV. The CDR3 runs 15 residues. V lost 2 bases, J lost 2 bases, and 9 bases lay in between. The CDR3 region has the DNA TGTGCCAGCAGCTTACTGGGGCATAACACCGGGGAGCTGTTTTTT. It is translated as CASSLLGHNTGELFF.

The chain recombines TRBV5-5 with TRBJ2-1, with a possible D match to TRBD1 (6 bases). Trimming removed 4 bases from V and 9 bases from J, with 14 bases in between. The germline V gene has CDR1 SGHKS and CDR2 YYEKEE (reference sequence). The length of the CDR3 is 13 residues. The CDR3 DNA is TGTGCCAGCAGCCCAACAGGGTGGGGTGAGCAGTTCTTC. Protein product: CASSPTGWGEQFF.

The V call is TRBV2, the J call TRBJ1-5; 8 bases align to TRBD1. After removal of 6 bases from V and 3 bases from J, the junction contained 7 bases not matched to a gene. CDR1 and CDR2 (germline): SNHLY, FYNNEI. CDR3 length: 15 residues. CDR3 nucleotide sequence: TGTGCCAGCAGGTCGACAGGGGCCCTCAATCAGCCCCAGCATTTT. It codes for CASRSTGALNQPQHF.

This chain uses TRBV4-3 with TRBJ2-5; D possibly corresponds to TRBD2 (7 bases). This CDR3 contains 15 residues. V lost 0 bases and J lost 5, with 13 bases in between. Germline V gene lookup returns CDR1 LGHNA and CDR2 YSLEER. In DNA form, the CDR3 reads TGCGCCAGCAGCCAAGAGGGGGGGCTAGCGGAGACCCAGTACTTC. Protein sequence: CASSQEGGLAETQYF.

This chain uses TRBV20-1 with TRBJ2-3; tentative D call: TRBD1 (7 bases). The V end lost 6 bases, the J end lost 5 bases, and 18 bases lay between the germline ends. Germline lookup yields CDR1 DFQATT and CDR2 SNEGSKA (reference sequence). The CDR3 runs 14 residues. CDR3: CSAHSAGGRDTQYF. DNA of the CDR3: TGCAGTGCACACTCGGCAGGGGGGAGAGATACGCAGTATTTT.

The chain has TRBV28 and TRBJ2-1, with 10 bases fitting TRBD2. V lost 3 bases, J lost 3 bases, and 11 bases stayed unmatched. CDR3 length equals 18 residues. Germline V lookup: CDR1 MDHEN, CDR2 SYDVKM. CDR3 nucleotide sequence: TGTGCCAGCAGTTTTCCCTTTACTAGCGGGACTGACTACAATGAGCAGTTCTTC. This translates into CASSFPFTSGTDYNEQFF. Filled out from reference TRBV28 and TRBJ2-1, the complete variable domain reads DVKVTQSSRYLVKRTGEKVFLECVQDMDHENMFWYRQDPGLGLRLIYFSYDVKMKEKGDIPEGYSVSREKKERFSLILESASTNQTSMYLCASSFPFTSGTDYNEQFFGPGTRLTVL.

This clonotype was counted many times. V gene TRBV5-1 combines with J gene TRBJ2-7, with TRBD2 identical over 12 bases. The CDR3 is 15 amino acids. Germline values: CDR1 SGHRS, CDR2 YFSETQ. V was clipped by 4 bases and J by 3 bases; unmatched bases: 5. In nucleotides, the CDR3 is TGCGCCAGCAGCGGGACTAGCGGGCCATACTACGAGCAGTACTTC. Protein product: CASSGTSGPYYEQYF.

This chain links TRBV20-1 with TRBJ2-7; D is possibly TRBD1 or TRBD2 (6 bases each). This CDR3 is built from 18 residues. The germline V gene encodes CDR1 DFQATT and CDR2 SNEGSKA (reference sequence). Trimming removed 5 bases at V and 2 bases at J, with 28 bases between. The CDR3 DNA reads TGCAGTGCTCCCTTAAGGGTCCCGGGGGCGGGGTGGGCCTACGAGCAGTACTTC. Protein product: CSAPLRVPGAGWAYEQYF.

This clonotype was detected ten times or more. The rearrangement joins TRBV12-3 or TRBV12-4 to TRBJ2-7; 10 bases are a match to TRBD2. The ends lost 2 bases at V and 3 bases at J; junction bases unmatched: 7. The CDR3 is 16 amino acids. CDR3 DNA sequence: TGTGCCAGCAGTTTACAACTAGCGGGAAGGGGCTACGAGCAGTACTTC. Translated: CASSLQLAGRGYEQYF.

V gene TRBV11-2 combines with J gene TRBJ2-1; 9 bases line up with TRBD2. J was trimmed by 7 bases and V by 6 bases; bases with no gene match: 22. Germline lookup yields CDR1 SGHAT and CDR2 FQNNGV. This CDR3 comprises 19 residues. CDR3 region: CASSFHPRGRAGGINEQFF. The CDR3 coding sequence is TGTGCCAGCAGTTTCCACCCGAGGGGGCGAGCGGGAGGAATAAATGAGCAGTTCTTC.

There are many counts of this clonotype. The genes are TRBV4-3 and TRBJ2-7, with 8 bases fitting TRBD1. This CDR3 has 18 amino acids. The V gene's germline CDR1 is LGHNA and CDR2 YSLEER. The trim removed 4 bases at V and 5 bases at J, leaving 19 bases unmatched. CDR3 loop: CASSPYSNGGQGAHEQYF. In DNA, the CDR3 is TGCGCCAGCAGCCCTTACTCCAATGGGGGGCAGGGGGCGCACGAGCAGTACTTC.

This clonotype was counted at least ten times. V gene TRBV18 combines with J gene TRBJ2-1; 12 nucleotides agree with TRBD2. J gave up 7 bases and V 3 bases, and 7 bases lay outside the gene matches. The length of the CDR3 is 16 residues. Germline V gene data show CDR1 as KGHSH and CDR2 as LQKENI. CDR3 loop: CASSPLTSGGPNEQFF. CDR3 DNA sequence: TGTGCCAGCTCACCTCTGACTAGCGGGGGCCCTAATGAGCAGTTCTTC.

The rearrangement links TRBV15 to TRBJ2-2; 7 bases fit TRBD1. Germline-derived CDR1 and CDR2 are LNHNV and YYDKDF (reference sequence). This CDR3 contains 16 residues. V gave up 0 bases and J gave up 3 bases; unmatched junction bases: 4. DNA for the CDR3: TGTGCCACCAGCAGAGATAGAGGGGGCCACACCGGGGAGCTGTTTTTT. Encoded protein: CATSRDRGGHTGELFF.

This clonotype was seen many times. The chain uses TRBV20-1 and TRBJ2-5; 8 bases are a match to TRBD2. The germline V gene encodes CDR1 DFQATT and CDR2 SNEGSKA (reference sequence). V dropped 2 bases and J dropped 0; count of bases not matched to a gene: 8. This CDR3 comprises 16 residues. The CDR3 DNA sequence: TGCAGTGCTAGACCTTTTCAGCGGGGGTACCAAGAGACCCAGTACTTC. Amino acid sequence: CSARPFQRGYQETQYF.

This clonotype was counted only a few times. CDR3 bases: TGCAGTGCTAGGCTTAGCGGGAGGTACGAGCAGTACTTC. Its translation is CSARLSGRYEQYF. The chain recombines TRBV20-1 with TRBJ2-7; 10 nucleotides line up with TRBD2. Trimming took 3 bases from V and 4 from J; bases not matched to a gene: 3. The CDR3 consists of 13 residues. Looked up from germline, CDR1 is DFQATT and CDR2 is SNEGSKA (reference sequence).

The chain has TRBV11-2 and TRBJ2-3; 14 bases fit TRBD2. V gave up 3 bases and J gave up 2 bases; unmatched junction bases: 13. In germline, CDR1 is SGHAT, CDR2 FQNNGV. The CDR3 runs to 20 residues. The CDR3 nucleotides are TGTGCCAGCAGCTTCCGACTAGCGGGAGGGGGAAGCCCTTCCACAGATACGCAGTATTTT. It codes for CASSFRLAGGGSPSTDTQYF. Filled out from reference TRBV11-2 and TRBJ2-3, the complete variable domain reads EAGVAQSPRYKIIEKRQSVAFWCNPISGHATLYWYQQILGQGPKLLIQFQNNGVVDDSQLPKDRFSAERLKGVDSTLKIQPAKLEDSAVYLCASSFRLAGGGSPSTDTQYFGPGTRLTVL.

The chain uses TRBV6-5 and TRBJ2-7; D not certain. This CDR3 is 15 amino acids long. The V end was cut by 0 bases, the J end by 0 bases, with 9 bases between. Germline V gene lookup returns CDR1 MNHEY and CDR2 SVGAGI. CDR3: CASSYSKASSYEQYF. The CDR3 DNA sequence: TGTGCCAGCAGTTACTCGAAGGCTAGCTCCTACGAGCAGTACTTC.

As concerns this clonotype: One junction end disagrees with the germline gene, perhaps due to a read error. The V gene is TRBV28, the J gene TRBJ2-7; 9 bases agree with TRBD1. Germline CDR1 and CDR2: MDHEN and SYDVKM. The CDR3 has 12 residues. The CDR3, as DNA: TGTGCCAGCAGTCTTAGGACAGGGGCAATGAACTTC. The encoded protein is CASSLRTGAMNF.

The chain couples TRBV12-3 or TRBV12-4 to TRBJ2-1; 8 bases align to TRBD2. The CDR3 contains 15 residues. Trimming took 7 bases from V and 6 from J; bases not matched to a gene: 11. The CDR3 DNA sequence: TGTGCCAGCACCATAGCGGGACACCGGGCCAATGAGCAGTTCTTC. Translated: CASTIAGHRANEQFF.

Concerning this clonotype itself: The CDR3 carries no conserved terminal phenylalanine or tryptophan, so it likely arises from a read error. The chain links TRBV11-1 to TRBJ2-2; 9 nucleotides agree with TRBD1. The CDR3 covers 16 residues. Per germline, CDR1 SGHAT and CDR2 FQDESV (reference sequence). J was trimmed by 0 bases and V by 4 bases; bases with no gene match: 3. CDR3 DNA sequence: TGTGCCAGCAGCTACCGACAGGGGGCGAACACCGGGGAGCTGTTTGTT. Translating gives CASSYRQGANTGELFV.

The chain has TRBV20-1 and TRBJ2-2; D is unclear. The ends were cut back, 5 bases at V and 3 bases at J, with 4 bases in the middle. This CDR3 is built from 11 residues. CDR1 DFQATT and CDR2 SNEGSKA come from the germline V gene (reference sequence). For the CDR3, the DNA is TGCAGTGCTGGTCACACCGGGGAGCTGTTTTTT. This codes for CSAGHTGELFF.